This record concerns one T cell receptor (beta chain) sequence. The assay was immunoSEQ multiplex PCR, and TCRdb's table has in-frame clones only and misses some. The data show fewer than 250,000 clones, roughly 80% seen once. Assignments of participants to cohorts depended upon their own reported clinical history. Participants classified as exposed had met a COVID-19 case within 2 weeks before study entry. The germline V gene encodes CDR1 ENHRY and CDR2 SYGVKD. The CDR3 spans 13 residues. Trimming cost V 2 bases and J 9 bases; bases outside gene matches: 1. The sample belongs to a study of blood T cell repertoires in COVID-19. Turning to the study itself: Sample material is recorded as cDNA or gDNA derived from T cells, B-cell-depleted T cells, or PBMCs.

Sequenced: PBMCs or T cells enriched from blood (not recorded which). The rearrangement uses TRBV10-3 and TRBJ1-6, with TRBD1 identical over 7 bases. This TCR was sampled from a woman in her 50s who had been exposed to COVID-19. The CDR3 loop reads CAISEDRVSPLHF. CDR3 DNA sequence: TGTGCCATCAGTGAGGACAGGGTTTCACCCCTCCACTTT.